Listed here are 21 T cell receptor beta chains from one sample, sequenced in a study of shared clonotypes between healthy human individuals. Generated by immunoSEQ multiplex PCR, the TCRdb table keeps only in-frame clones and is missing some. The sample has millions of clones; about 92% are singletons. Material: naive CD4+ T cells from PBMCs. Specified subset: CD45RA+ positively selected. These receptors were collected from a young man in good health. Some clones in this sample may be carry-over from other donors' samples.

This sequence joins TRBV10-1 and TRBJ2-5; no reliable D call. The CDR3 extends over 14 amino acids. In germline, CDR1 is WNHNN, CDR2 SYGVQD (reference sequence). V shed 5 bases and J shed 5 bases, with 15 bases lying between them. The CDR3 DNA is TGCGCCAGCAGTTATTGTTGGGTTTTCGAGACCCAGTACTTC. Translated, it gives CASSYCWVFETQYF.

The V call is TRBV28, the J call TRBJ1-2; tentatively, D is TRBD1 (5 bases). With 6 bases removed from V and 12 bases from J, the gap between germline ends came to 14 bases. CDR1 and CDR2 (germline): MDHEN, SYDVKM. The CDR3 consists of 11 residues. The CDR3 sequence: CASSTRTGHTF. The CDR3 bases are TGTGCCAGCAGCACCCGAACAGGACACACCTTC.

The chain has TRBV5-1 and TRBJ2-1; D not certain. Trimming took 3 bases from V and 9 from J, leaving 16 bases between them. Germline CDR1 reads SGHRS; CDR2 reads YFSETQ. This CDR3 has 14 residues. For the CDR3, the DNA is TGCGCCAGCAGCTCCTCACCCGGAATTTCTGAGCAGTTCTTC. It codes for CASSSSPGISEQFF.

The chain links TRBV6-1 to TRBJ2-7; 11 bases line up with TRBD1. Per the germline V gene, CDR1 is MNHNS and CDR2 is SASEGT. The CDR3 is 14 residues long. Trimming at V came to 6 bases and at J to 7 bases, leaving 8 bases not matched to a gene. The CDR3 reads CASSGQGAGGEQYF. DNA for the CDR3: TGTGCCAGCAGCGGACAGGGGGCCGGAGGGGAGCAGTACTTC.

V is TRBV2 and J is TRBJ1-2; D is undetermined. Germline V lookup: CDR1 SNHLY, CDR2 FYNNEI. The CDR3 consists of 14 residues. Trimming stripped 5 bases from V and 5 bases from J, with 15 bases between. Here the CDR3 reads CASSRIPGGYGYTF. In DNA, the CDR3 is TGTGCCAGCAGTCGAATCCCCGGCGGGTATGGCTACACCTTC.

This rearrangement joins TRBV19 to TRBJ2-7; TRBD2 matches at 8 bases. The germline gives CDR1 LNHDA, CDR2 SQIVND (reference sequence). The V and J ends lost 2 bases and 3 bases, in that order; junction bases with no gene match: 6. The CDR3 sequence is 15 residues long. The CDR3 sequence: CASSIWREDLYEQYF. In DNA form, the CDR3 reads TGTGCCAGTAGTATATGGCGGGAGGACCTCTACGAGCAGTACTTC.

CDR3 region: CASSQDDQVGYGYTF. CDR3 nucleotides: TGCGCCAGCAGCCAAGATGACCAGGTGGGGTATGGCTACACCTTC. The chain carries TRBV4-3 and TRBJ1-2; D gene unclear. CDR1 and CDR2 from the germline V gene are LGHNA and YSLEER. This CDR3 comprises 15 residues. V was shortened by 0 bases and J by 5 bases, with 13 bases between the two germline ends.

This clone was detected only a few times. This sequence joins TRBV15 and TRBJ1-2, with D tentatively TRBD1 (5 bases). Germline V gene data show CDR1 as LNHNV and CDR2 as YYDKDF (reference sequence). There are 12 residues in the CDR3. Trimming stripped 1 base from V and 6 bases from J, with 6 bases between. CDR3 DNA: TGTGCCACCAGCAGAGTAGGGGATGGCTACACCTTC. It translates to CATSRVGDGYTF. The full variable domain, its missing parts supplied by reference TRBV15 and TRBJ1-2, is DAMVIQNPRYQVTQFGKPVTLSCSQTLNHNVMYWYQQKSSQAPKLLFHYYDKDFNNEADTPDNFQSRRPNTSFCFLDIRSPGLGDTAMYLCATSRVGDGYTFGSGTRLTVV.

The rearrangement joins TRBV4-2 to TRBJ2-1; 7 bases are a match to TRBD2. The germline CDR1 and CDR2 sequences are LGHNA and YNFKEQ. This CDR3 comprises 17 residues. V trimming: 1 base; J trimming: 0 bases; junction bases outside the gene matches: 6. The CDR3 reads CASSQVGTGGSYNEQFF. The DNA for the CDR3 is TGTGCCAGCAGCCAAGTTGGAACGGGGGGCTCCTACAATGAGCAGTTCTTC.

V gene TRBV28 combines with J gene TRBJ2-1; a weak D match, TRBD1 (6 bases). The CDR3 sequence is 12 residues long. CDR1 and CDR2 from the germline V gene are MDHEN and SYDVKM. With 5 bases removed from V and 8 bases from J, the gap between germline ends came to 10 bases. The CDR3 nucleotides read TGTGCCAGCAGTGTCACAGGGTATGAGCAGTTCTTC. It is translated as CASSVTGYEQFF.

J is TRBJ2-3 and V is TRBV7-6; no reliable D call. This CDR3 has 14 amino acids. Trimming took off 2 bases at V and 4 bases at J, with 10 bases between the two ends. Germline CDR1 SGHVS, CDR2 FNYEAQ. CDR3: CASSLLSPPDTQYF. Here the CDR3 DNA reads TGTGCCAGCAGCTTACTCAGTCCTCCAGATACGCAGTATTTT.

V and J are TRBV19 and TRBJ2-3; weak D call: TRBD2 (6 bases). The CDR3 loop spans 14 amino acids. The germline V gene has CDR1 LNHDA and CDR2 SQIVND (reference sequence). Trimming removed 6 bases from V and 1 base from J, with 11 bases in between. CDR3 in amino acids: CASRPTGGTDTQYF. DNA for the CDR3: TGTGCCAGTAGACCCACGGGGGGCACAGATACGCAGTATTTT.

The CDR3 spells CASSQDIGLFYEQYF. The CDR3 DNA is TGTGCCAGCAGCCAAGACATCGGCTTGTTTTACGAGCAGTACTTC. This chain joins TRBV7-2 and TRBJ2-7; D gene unclear. The V and J ends lost 5 bases and 4 bases respectively, with 18 bases between them. The V gene's germline CDR1 is SGHTA and CDR2 FQGNSA. This CDR3 region has 15 residues.

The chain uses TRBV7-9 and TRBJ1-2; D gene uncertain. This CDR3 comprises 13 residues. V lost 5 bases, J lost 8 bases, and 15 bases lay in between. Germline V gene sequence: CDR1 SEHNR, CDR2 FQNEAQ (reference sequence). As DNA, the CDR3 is TGTGCCAGCAGCCCTACTGCCTTGGTGGGCTACACCTTC. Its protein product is CASSPTALVGYTF.

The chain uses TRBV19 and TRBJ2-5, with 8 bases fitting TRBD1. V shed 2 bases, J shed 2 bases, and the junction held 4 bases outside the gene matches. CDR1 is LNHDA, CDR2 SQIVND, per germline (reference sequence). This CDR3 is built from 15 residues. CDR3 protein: CASSIRQGTQETQYF. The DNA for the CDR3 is TGTGCCAGTAGTATACGACAGGGGACGCAAGAGACCCAGTACTTC.

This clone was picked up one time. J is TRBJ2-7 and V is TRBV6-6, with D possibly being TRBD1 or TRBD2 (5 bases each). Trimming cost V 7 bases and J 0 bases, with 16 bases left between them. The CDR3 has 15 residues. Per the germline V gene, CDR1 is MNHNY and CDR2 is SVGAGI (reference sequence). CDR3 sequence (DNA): TGTGCCAGCACCTGGGACGGCAAAAGCTCCTACGAGCAGTACTTC. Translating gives CASTWDGKSSYEQYF.

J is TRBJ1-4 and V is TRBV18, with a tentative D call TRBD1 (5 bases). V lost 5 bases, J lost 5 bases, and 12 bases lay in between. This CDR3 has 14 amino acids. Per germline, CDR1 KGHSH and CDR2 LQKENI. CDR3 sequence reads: CASSGGGRNEKLFF. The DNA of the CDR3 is TGTGCCAGCTCAGGCGGGGGTAGGAATGAAAAACTGTTTTTT.

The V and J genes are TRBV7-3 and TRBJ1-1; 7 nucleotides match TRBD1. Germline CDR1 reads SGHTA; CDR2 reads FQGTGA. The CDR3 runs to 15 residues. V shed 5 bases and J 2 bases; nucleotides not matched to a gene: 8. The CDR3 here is CASSPTTGVNTEAFF. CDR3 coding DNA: TGTGCCAGCAGCCCTACTACAGGGGTAAACACTGAAGCTTTCTTT.

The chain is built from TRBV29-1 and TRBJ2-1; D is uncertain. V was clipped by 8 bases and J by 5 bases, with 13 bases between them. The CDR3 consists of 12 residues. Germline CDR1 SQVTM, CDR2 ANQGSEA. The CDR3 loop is CSTLWLHNEQFF. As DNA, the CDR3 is TGCAGCACGCTTTGGCTGCACAATGAGCAGTTCTTC.

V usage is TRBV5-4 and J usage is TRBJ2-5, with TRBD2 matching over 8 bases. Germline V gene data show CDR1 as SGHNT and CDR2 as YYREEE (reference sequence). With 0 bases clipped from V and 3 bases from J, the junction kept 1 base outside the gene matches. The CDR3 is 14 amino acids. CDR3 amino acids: CASSLGAGEETQYF. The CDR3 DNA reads TGTGCCAGCAGCTTGGGAGCGGGGGAAGAGACCCAGTACTTC.

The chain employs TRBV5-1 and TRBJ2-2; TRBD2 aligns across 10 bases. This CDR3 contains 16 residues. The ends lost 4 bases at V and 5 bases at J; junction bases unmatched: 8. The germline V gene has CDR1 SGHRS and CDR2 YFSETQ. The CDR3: CASSRLLAGETGELFF. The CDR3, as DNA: TGCGCCAGCAGCCGCCTCCTAGCGGGAGAGACCGGGGAGCTGTTTTTT.